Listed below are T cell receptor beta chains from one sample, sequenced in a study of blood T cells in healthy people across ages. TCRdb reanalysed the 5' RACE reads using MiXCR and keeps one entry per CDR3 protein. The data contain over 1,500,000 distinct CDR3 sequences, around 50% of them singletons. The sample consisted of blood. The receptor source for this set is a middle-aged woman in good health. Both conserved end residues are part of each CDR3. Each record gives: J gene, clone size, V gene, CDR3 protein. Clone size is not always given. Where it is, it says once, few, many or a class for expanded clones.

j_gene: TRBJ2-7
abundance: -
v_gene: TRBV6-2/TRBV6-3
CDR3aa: CASSRPGRGTGEQYF

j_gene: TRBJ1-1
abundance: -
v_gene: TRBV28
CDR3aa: CASSLRGRYTEAFF

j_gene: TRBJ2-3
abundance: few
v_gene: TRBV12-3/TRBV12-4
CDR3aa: CASSPRMGTDTQYF

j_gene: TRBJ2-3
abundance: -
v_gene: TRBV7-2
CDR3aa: CASSFLAGGRIDTQYF

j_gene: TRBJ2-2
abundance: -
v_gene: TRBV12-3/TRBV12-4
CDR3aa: CASSGGFANTGELFF

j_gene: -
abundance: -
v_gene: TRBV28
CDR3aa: CASSRSGGVNIQYF

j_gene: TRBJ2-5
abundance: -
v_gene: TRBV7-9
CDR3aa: CASRALGGPLLYF

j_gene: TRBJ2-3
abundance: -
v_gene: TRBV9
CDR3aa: CASSVEAGDLTQYF

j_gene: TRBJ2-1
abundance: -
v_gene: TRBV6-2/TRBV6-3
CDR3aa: CASSYYGNEQFF

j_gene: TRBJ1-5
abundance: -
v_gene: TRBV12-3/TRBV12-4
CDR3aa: CASTIDRYSNQPQHF

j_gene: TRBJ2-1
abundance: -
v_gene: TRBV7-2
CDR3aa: CASSLVSPGGANEQFF

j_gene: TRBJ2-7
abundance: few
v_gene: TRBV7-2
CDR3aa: CASSSGLAGGANEQYF

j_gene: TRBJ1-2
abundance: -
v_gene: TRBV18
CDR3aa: CASSPGPIDGYTF

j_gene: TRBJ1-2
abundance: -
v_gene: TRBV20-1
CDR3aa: CSASGAGDYGYTF

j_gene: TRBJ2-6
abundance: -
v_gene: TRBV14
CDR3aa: CASSQMGWASGANVLTF

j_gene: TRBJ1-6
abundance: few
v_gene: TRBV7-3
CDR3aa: CASSFDLGNSPLHF

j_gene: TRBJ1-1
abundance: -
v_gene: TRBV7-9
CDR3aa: CASSRPGTQNTEAFF

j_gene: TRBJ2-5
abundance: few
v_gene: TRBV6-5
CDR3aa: CASRLTGTGGREQYF

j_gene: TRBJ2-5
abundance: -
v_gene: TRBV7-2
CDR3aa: CASSLVPLALETQYF

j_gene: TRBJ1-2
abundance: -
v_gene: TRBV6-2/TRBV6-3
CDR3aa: CASSYSQGATYGYTF

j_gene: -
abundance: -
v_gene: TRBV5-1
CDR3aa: CASSLGYLPGDEQYF

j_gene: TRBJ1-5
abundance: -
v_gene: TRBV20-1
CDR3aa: CSALKGTQFNQPQHF

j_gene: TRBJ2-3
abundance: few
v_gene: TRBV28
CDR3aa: CASSPPGPADTQYF

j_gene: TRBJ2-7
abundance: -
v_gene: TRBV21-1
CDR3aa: CASSKARVQGCYEQYF

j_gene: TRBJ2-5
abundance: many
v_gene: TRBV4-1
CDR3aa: CASSRGTSGEETQYF

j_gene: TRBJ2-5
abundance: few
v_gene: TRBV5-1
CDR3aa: CASWPGQGASETQYF

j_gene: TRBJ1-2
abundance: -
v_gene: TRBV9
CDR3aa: CASSGSGTGRNYGYTF

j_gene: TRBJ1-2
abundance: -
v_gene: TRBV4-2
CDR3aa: CASSLRSHGGDGYTF

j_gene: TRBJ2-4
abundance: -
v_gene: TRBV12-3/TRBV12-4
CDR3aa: CASTQTGLIAKNIQYF

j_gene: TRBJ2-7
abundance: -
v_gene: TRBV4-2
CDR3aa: CASSQDIPGGGASYEQYF

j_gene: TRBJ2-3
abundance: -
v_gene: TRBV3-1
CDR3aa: CASSHSGGASLDTQYF

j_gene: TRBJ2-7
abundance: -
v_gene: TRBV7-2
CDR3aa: CASSPGPLSYEQYF

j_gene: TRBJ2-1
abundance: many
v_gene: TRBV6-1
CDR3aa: CASSERLAASNEQFF

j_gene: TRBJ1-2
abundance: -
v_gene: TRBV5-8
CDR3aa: CASSLASRGGYTF

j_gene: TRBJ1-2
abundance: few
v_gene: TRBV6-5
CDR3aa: CASSKQTGNGYTF

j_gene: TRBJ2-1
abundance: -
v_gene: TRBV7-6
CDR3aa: CASSASAINEQFF

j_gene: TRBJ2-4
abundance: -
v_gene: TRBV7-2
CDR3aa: CASSLAAGTRYIQYF

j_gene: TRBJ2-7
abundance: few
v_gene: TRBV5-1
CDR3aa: CASSANQGYEQYF

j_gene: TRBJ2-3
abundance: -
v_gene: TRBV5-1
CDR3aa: CASSFGELQTYTQYF

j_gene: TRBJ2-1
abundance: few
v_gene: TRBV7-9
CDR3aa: CASSPPDRGIYNEQFF

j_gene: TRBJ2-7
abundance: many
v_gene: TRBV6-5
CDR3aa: CASSTAGTPRSQYF

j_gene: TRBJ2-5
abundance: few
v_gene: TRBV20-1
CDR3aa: CSASLTDTRQETQYF

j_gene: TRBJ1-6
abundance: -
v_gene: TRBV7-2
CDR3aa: CASSLLGYKSPLHF

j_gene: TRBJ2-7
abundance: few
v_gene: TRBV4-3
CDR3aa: CASPGQGSSYEQYF

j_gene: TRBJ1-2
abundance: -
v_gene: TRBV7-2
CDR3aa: CANSAGPNYGYTF